These 25 T cell receptor beta chains were all obtained from the same sample, sequenced in a study of cytomegalovirus exposure and HLA in healthy donors. A multiplex PCR was run with 60 Vbeta primers and 13 Jbeta primers. Produced via immunoSEQ multiplex PCR; TCRdb's table is partial and in-frame only. The sample yields 200,000 to 250,000 clones, more than 75% seen once. Sequencing input: PBMCs. All receptors come from a human donor in good health.

This clone was recorded once. The chain links TRBV28 to TRBJ1-2; 8 bases map to TRBD1. V trimming: 4 bases; J trimming: 5 bases; junction bases outside the gene matches: 9. This CDR3 has 15 residues. Germline V gene sequence: CDR1 MDHEN, CDR2 SYDVKM. The chain's CDR3 is CASSYGSGGRYGYTF. CDR3 DNA: TGTGCCAGCAGTTATGGTTCAGGGGGCAGGTATGGCTACACCTTC.

CDR3 region: CASSFIAGALPLNTEAFF. The CDR3, as DNA: TGTGCCAGCAGCTTTATTGCAGGGGCCTTACCCTTGAACACTGAAGCTTTCTTT. The J gene is TRBJ1-1, the V gene TRBV7-3; D is possibly TRBD1 (6 bases). The CDR3 is made up of 18 amino acids. Germline assignment: CDR1 SGHTA and CDR2 FQGTGA. V was shortened by 3 bases and J by 0 bases, with 20 bases between the two germline ends.

The gene calls are TRBV7-9 and TRBJ2-7, with 8 bases identical to TRBD1. Germline V gene lookup returns CDR1 SEHNR and CDR2 FQNEAQ (reference sequence). This CDR3 spans 18 amino acids. Germline trimming cut 7 bases from V and 4 bases from J; bases unmatched to any gene: 21. Written as DNA, the CDR3 is TGTGCCAGCACCGCGGCGGCAGGGGGCTCTACGGGAGCGTACGAGCAGTACTTC. Residues: CASTAAAGGSTGAYEQYF.

The V call is TRBV19, the J call TRBJ2-7; 13 bases line up with TRBD2. Trimming removed 2 bases from V and 7 bases from J; junction bases left unmatched: 11. The CDR3 has 17 amino acids. Germline CDR1 reads LNHDA; CDR2 reads SQIVND (reference sequence). The CDR3 loop is CASSIRGLAGEILEQYF. The DNA of the CDR3 is TGTGCCAGTAGTATACGCGGACTAGCGGGAGAGATTCTGGAGCAGTACTTC. Full variable domain (rest looked up from reference TRBV19 and TRBJ2-7): DGGITQSPKYLFRKEGQNVTLSCEQNLNHDAMYWYRQDPGQGLRLIYYSQIVNDFQKGDIAEGYSVSREKKESFPLTVTSAQKNPTAFYLCASSIRGLAGEILEQYFGPGTRLTVT.

V and J are TRBV10-3 and TRBJ1-1; 12 bases line up with TRBD1. With V trimmed by 4 bases and J by 3 bases, 12 bases remained unmatched. Germline lookup yields CDR1 ENHRY and CDR2 SYGVKD. CDR3 size: 18 residues. The CDR3 coding sequence is TGTGCCATCAGTGTTGTTCCCCGGGACAGGGGGCGAGACACTGAAGCTTTCTTT. It specifies CAISVVPRDRGRDTEAFF.

V and J are TRBV2 and TRBJ2-6; perhaps TRBD1 as D (6 bases). Trimming removed 4 bases at V and 4 bases at J, with 20 bases between. Looked up from germline, CDR1 is SNHLY and CDR2 is FYNNEI. The CDR3 sequence is 18 residues long. The chain's CDR3 is CASSVIRGFGTGANVLTF. DNA for the CDR3: TGTGCCAGCAGTGTTATTAGGGGGTTTGGAACCGGGGCCAACGTCCTGACTTTC.

This clone occurred a few times. The V gene is TRBV6-1, the J gene TRBJ1-5; D is unclear. V shed 2 bases and J shed 7 bases, with 9 bases lying between them. CDR3 size: 13 residues. In germline, CDR1 is MNHNS, CDR2 SASEGT. CDR3 nucleotide sequence: TGTGCCAGCAGTGAAAGGGAGGAACAGCCCCAGCATTTT. It yields the protein CASSEREEQPQHF.

The chain uses TRBV10-3 and TRBJ2-5, with 7 bases aligning to TRBD2. In germline, CDR1 is ENHRY, CDR2 SYGVKD. The J segment lost 2 bases and the V segment lost 10 bases, leaving 10 bases of the junction unmatched. CDR3 length: 14 residues. The CDR3 DNA follows: TGTGCCAAAAACGGTCGGGACTATCAAGAGACCCAGTACTTC. It encodes CAKNGRDYQETQYF.

The J gene is TRBJ1-1, the V gene TRBV5-4; 9 bases map to TRBD1. After removal of 4 bases from V and 6 bases from J, the junction contained 10 bases not matched to a gene. The CDR3 extends over 15 amino acids. CDR1 and CDR2 from the germline V gene are SGHNT and YYREEE (reference sequence). The DNA of the CDR3 is TGTGCCAGCAGCCCCGGACAGGGGCGCTCGTCTGAAGCTTTCTTT. This gives the protein CASSPGQGRSSEAFF.

This clone showed up just once. The chain combines TRBV21-1 with TRBJ2-3; no check of the table's D call, TRBD2, against the DNA was made. TRBV21-1 is labeled a pseudogene. This CDR3 contains 19 residues. The CDR3 reads CASSKPGTLLAEEADTQYF. In DNA form, the CDR3 reads TGTGCCAGCAGCAAACCTGGGACCCTCCTAGCGGAGGAGGCAGATACGCAGTATTTT.

The V gene is TRBV11-2, the J gene TRBJ2-7; D remains ambiguous. Trimming took off 5 bases at V and 5 bases at J, with 10 bases between the two ends. This CDR3 has 12 amino acids. The germline V gene encodes CDR1 SGHAT and CDR2 FQNNGV. DNA of the CDR3: TGTGCCAGCAGCCGCGGATTAGACGAGCAGTACTTC. Translating it yields CASSRGLDEQYF.

V and J are TRBV25-1 and TRBJ1-1; D is undetermined. The germline V gene has CDR1 MGHDK and CDR2 SYGVNS. Trimming removed 2 bases at V and 4 bases at J, with 8 bases between. This CDR3 has 13 amino acids. Written as DNA, the CDR3 is TGTGCCAGCAGTGAAACCCTCGGCACTGAAGCTTTCTTT. Protein sequence: CASSETLGTEAFF.

V is TRBV19 and J is TRBJ2-3, with 7 bases aligning to TRBD1. Germline V gives CDR1 LNHDA, CDR2 SQIVND (reference sequence). The CDR3 consists of 13 residues. The V and J ends lost 10 bases and 4 bases, in that order; junction bases with no gene match: 8. The CDR3 loop reads CATNRGQADTQYF. CDR3 coding DNA: TGTGCCACCAACAGGGGTCAGGCAGATACGCAGTATTTT.

This chain joins TRBV27 and TRBJ1-2; a weak D match, TRBD1 (5 bases). The CDR3 consists of 15 residues. The V end was cut by 0 bases, the J end by 6 bases, with 14 bases between. Looked up from germline, CDR1 is MNHEY and CDR2 is SMNVEV (reference sequence). CDR3 DNA sequence: TGTGCCAGCAGTTTATCCTCAGGGCTTTCGGATGGCTACACCTTC. This encodes CASSLSSGLSDGYTF.

The chain is built from TRBV9 and TRBJ2-7; 9 bases match TRBD2. V lost 0 bases, J lost 7 bases, and 11 bases stayed unmatched. The CDR3 contains 16 residues. The V gene's germline CDR1 is SGDLS and CDR2 YYNGEE. The CDR3 reads CASSVDAGGPLGEQYF. In DNA, the CDR3 is TGTGCCAGCAGCGTAGACGCGGGAGGGCCGTTGGGGGAGCAGTACTTC.

The rearrangement uses TRBV2 and TRBJ2-1; no definite D call. The CDR3 sequence is 12 residues long. Germline V gene data show CDR1 as SNHLY and CDR2 as FYNNEI. V lost 5 bases and J 4 bases, leaving 6 bases between the germline ends. CDR3 bases: TGTGCCAGCAGTTACCTATACAATGAGCAGTTCTTC. This codes for CASSYLYNEQFF.

The chain is built from TRBV2 and TRBJ2-7; the D gene is possibly TRBD2 (5 bases). Germline V lookup: CDR1 SNHLY, CDR2 FYNNEI. The CDR3 is 13 amino acids. V was shortened by 10 bases and J by 2 bases, with 15 bases between the two germline ends. CDR3 DNA sequence: TGTGCCATCACTAGGCCGGGAACCTACGAGCAGTACTTC. Encoded protein: CAITRPGTYEQYF.

J is TRBJ2-3 and V is TRBV29-1, with D perhaps matching TRBD2 (5 bases). Germline V gene lookup returns CDR1 SQVTM and CDR2 ANQGSEA. V was shortened by 2 bases and J by 5 bases, with 11 bases between the two germline ends. This CDR3 comprises 13 residues. The CDR3 nucleotides are TGCAGCGTTGAAAGCGGAGGAAGAGATACGCAGTATTTT. Encoded protein: CSVESGGRDTQYF.

The J gene is TRBJ1-5, the V gene TRBV27, with no clear D. The CDR3 spans 13 residues. V lost 5 bases, J lost 5 bases, and 10 bases lay in between. From germline, CDR1 is MNHEY and CDR2 SMNVEV (reference sequence). In nucleotides, the CDR3 is TGTGCCAGCAGTCCCATAGTAGATCAGCCCCAGCATTTT. As protein: CASSPIVDQPQHF.

On this clone itself: The junction shows a germline mismatch at one end, possibly a read error. The chain has TRBV7-9 and TRBJ2-7; no reliable D call. Germline CDR1 SEHNR, CDR2 FQNEAQ (reference sequence). The CDR3 has 11 amino acids. The DNA for the CDR3 is TGTTCCAGCAGCCCGTTTTACGAGCAGTACTTC. Protein sequence: CSSSPFYEQYF. Drawing the rest from reference TRBV7-9 and TRBJ2-7, the complete variable domain is DTGVSQNPRHKITKRGQNVTFRCDPISEHNRLYWYRQTLGQGPEFLTYFQNEAQLEKSRLLSDRFSAERPKGSFSTLEIQRTEQGDSAMYLCSSSPFYEQYFGPGTRLTVT.

V gene TRBV19 combines with J gene TRBJ1-5; D is unclear. The germline V gene has CDR1 LNHDA and CDR2 SQIVND (reference sequence). The CDR3 runs 13 residues. V was trimmed by 6 bases and J by 1 base, leaving 7 bases between them. CDR3 DNA: TGTGCCAGTAGGTTGCAGAGCAATCAGCCCCAGCATTTT. Its translation is CASRLQSNQPQHF.

This clone has only a few counts. The chain joins TRBV25-1 to TRBJ1-5, with 8 bases identical to TRBD1. The CDR3 contains 15 residues. The V and J ends lost 4 bases and 3 bases, in that order; junction bases with no gene match: 5. Germline CDR1 is MGHDK and CDR2 is SYGVNS. DNA of the CDR3: TGTGCCAGCAGTGCAGGACAGGGCCCCAATCAGCCCCAGCATTTT. This codes for CASSAGQGPNQPQHF. The full variable domain, completed using reference TRBV25-1 and TRBJ1-5, is EADIYQTPRYLVIGTGKKITLECSQTMGHDKMYWYQQDPGMELHLIHYSYGVNSTEKGDLSSESTVSRIRTEHFPLTLESARPSHTSQYLCASSAGQGPNQPQHFGDGTRLSIL.

The chain couples TRBV19 to TRBJ2-1; D call uncertain. CDR3 length: 16 residues. Trimming took off 0 bases at V and 4 bases at J, with 13 bases between the two ends. Germline V gene data show CDR1 as LNHDA and CDR2 as SQIVND (reference sequence). The CDR3, as DNA: TGTGCCAGTAGTATAGAGAGCCGGGTGCTTTACAATGAGCAGTTCTTC. As protein: CASSIESRVLYNEQFF.

V usage is TRBV5-4 and J usage is TRBJ2-5; 9 nucleotides align to TRBD1. Looked up from germline, CDR1 is SGHNT and CDR2 is YYREEE (reference sequence). V shed 4 bases, J shed 3 bases, and the junction held 4 bases outside the gene matches. The CDR3 covers 14 residues. CDR3 loop: CASSAQGAKETQYF. DNA of the CDR3: TGTGCCAGCAGCGCACAGGGGGCTAAAGAGACCCAGTACTTC.

This chain joins TRBV19 and TRBJ2-5, with D possibly being TRBD2 (7 bases). Trimming removed 5 bases from V and 5 bases from J, with 12 bases in between. Germline CDR1 LNHDA, CDR2 SQIVND (reference sequence). CDR3 length equals 13 residues. CDR3 amino acids: CASSWGGRETQYF. As DNA, the CDR3 is TGTGCCAGTAGTTGGGGGGGCCGGGAGACCCAGTACTTC.